A selection of T cell receptor beta chains follows, all from one sample in a study of shared clonotypes between healthy human individuals. The assay was immunoSEQ multiplex PCR, and TCRdb's table has in-frame clones only and misses some. In the table there are some 2,500,000 clones, roughly 93% of which are singletons. Source material: naive CD4+ T cells from PBMCs. The source of these receptors is a young man in good health. Some clones in this sample may be carry-over from other donors' samples. CDR3s include the opening cysteine and the closing phenylalanine or tryptophan. The D gene is left open where the match is weak. Clone sizes are given selectively: once, few, many, or a class where the clone is expanded.

TRBJ2-7,TRBV6-6,-,-,TGTGCCAGCAGTTATAGTGTACAGGGATACTACGAGCAGTACTTC,CASSYSVQGYYEQYF
TRBJ1-4,TRBV19,-,once,TGTGCCAGTAGTATACAAAGGGTCCAAAATGAAAAACTGTTTTTT,CASSIQRVQNEKLFF
TRBJ1-4,TRBV7-8,-,once,TGTGCCAGCAGCATCACGCGTTTTTCAACTAATGAAAAACTGTTTTTT,CASSITRFSTNEKLFF
TRBJ1-2,TRBV19,TRBD1,-,TGTGCCAGCCAATGGACAGGGAGTGTTGGCTACACCTTC,CASQWTGSVGYTF
TRBJ1-5,TRBV7-8,TRBD1,few,TGTGCCAGCAGCTTGACAGGGGGCTGGCAGCCCCAGCATTTT,CASSLTGGWQPQHF
TRBJ1-1,TRBV18,-,-,TGTGCCAGCTCACCACCGACAAACATGAACACTGAAGCTTTCTTT,CASSPPTNMNTEAFF
TRBJ1-1,TRBV7-9,-,-,TGTGCCAGCAGCTTAGGTCCACGATGGGAAGCTTTCTTT,CASSLGPRWEAFF
TRBJ1-3,TRBV4-2,-,-,TGTGCCAGCAGCCAAGATCTGAGGCCCTGGGGGGGAAACACCATATATTTT,CASSQDLRPWGGNTIYF
TRBJ2-3,TRBV5-1,-,-,TGCGCCAGCAGCTCAAGCGGTAGCACAGATACGCAGTATTTT,CASSSSGSTDTQYF
TRBJ2-7,TRBV19,TRBD1,-,TGTGCCACTAGGGAAGACAGGGGCTACGAGCAGTACTTC,CATREDRGYEQYF
TRBJ2-7,TRBV7-9,TRBD2,-,TGTGCCAGCAGCTTCTTAGCGGGAGGGCCTAGGGAGCAGTACTTC,CASSFLAGGPREQYF
TRBJ1-6,TRBV5-1,-,-,TGCGCCAGCAAGGGCGGGAGCTCCTATAATTCACCCCTCCACTTT,CASKGGSSYNSPLHF
TRBJ2-1,TRBV2,-,-,TGTGCCAGCCGCCTGAATGGGTACCAAGCGGAGCAGTTCTTC,CASRLNGYQAEQFF
TRBJ2-7,TRBV6-5,-,-,TGTGCCAGCCGACCTACAGGGATACCCTACGAGCAGTACTTC,CASRPTGIPYEQYF
TRBJ1-3,TRBV19,-,-,TGTGCCAGTAGGCCGGGACACCTTGGAAACACCATATATTTT,CASRPGHLGNTIYF
TRBJ1-4,TRBV7-2,-,-,TGTGCCAGCAGCCGAACACTTTACAATGAAAAACTGTTTTTT,CASSRTLYNEKLFF
TRBJ2-5,TRBV5-1,-,-,TGCGCCAGCAGCTTTCTGGCAGATCAAGAGACCCAGTACTTC,CASSFLADQETQYF
TRBJ2-1,TRBV4-1,-,-,TGCGCCAGCAGCCGGTTATGGGGCAATGAGCAGTTCTTC,CASSRLWGNEQFF
TRBJ1-6,TRBV27,TRBD1,-,TGTGCCAGCAGTCGGGACAGGGGCTCCTATAATTCACCCCTCCACTTT,CASSRDRGSYNSPLHF
TRBJ2-1,TRBV14,-,-,TGTGCCAACCCTGCGAGTTCCGGGTGGAATGAGCAGTTCTTC,CANPASSGWNEQFF
TRBJ2-5,TRBV25-1,TRBD2,-,TGTGCCAGCAGTGAAATACTTGGGACTAGCGGGAATGGGGAGACCCAGTACTTC,CASSEILGTSGNGETQYF
TRBJ2-1,TRBV25-1,-,few,TGTGCCAGCAGTGCGGTCGTACAGTTCTTC,CASSAVVQFF
TRBJ1-1,TRBV28,-,-,TGTGCCAGCAGTTTCCGGGGGGGCCTAGGGGCTGAAGCTTTCTTT,CASSFRGGLGAEAFF
TRBJ1-2,TRBV11-2,TRBD1,-,TGTGCCAGCAGCTCCCTGACAGGGCCCGGCTATGGCTACACCTTC,CASSSLTGPGYGYTF
TRBJ1-6,TRBV5-4,-,-,TGTGCCAGCAGCTTGCAATGGGCCGACAAACTCCACTTT,CASSLQWADKLHF
TRBJ1-2,TRBV6-4,TRBD1,-,TGTGCCAGCAGTGAGCAGGGGGCGGATGGAGGCTACACCTTC,CASSEQGADGGYTF
TRBJ2-5,TRBV5-1,TRBD2,-,TGCGCCAGCAGCTTGGTGGCGGGAGAAGAGACCCAGTACTTC,CASSLVAGEETQYF
TRBJ1-1,TRBV4-2,TRBD1,-,TGTGCCAGCAGCCCCACGACAGGGGGCGAACTCACTGAAGCTTTCTTT,CASSPTTGGELTEAFF
TRBJ1-5,TRBV10-1,TRBD1,-,TGCGCCAGCAGTGAGCCCCGGACAGGGGGCGGACAGCCCCAGCATTTT,CASSEPRTGGGQPQHF
TRBJ2-1,TRBV10-3,TRBD2,-,TGTGCCATCAGGGAGTCCGGGACTAGGGGTGAGCAGTTCTTC,CAIRESGTRGEQFF
TRBJ2-3,TRBV27,-,-,TGTGCCAGCAGTCCTACGAGGGGGAGGAGCACAGATACGCAGTATTTT,CASSPTRGRSTDTQYF
TRBJ2-3,TRBV28,-,-,TGTGCCAGCAGCTGGGCCTTGGGTTTCACAGATACGCAGTATTTT,CASSWALGFTDTQYF
TRBJ1-1,TRBV7-2,-,-,TGTGCCAGCAGCTGGGGAGGACCGCCGAACACTGAAGCTTTCTTT,CASSWGGPPNTEAFF
TRBJ1-4,TRBV5-1,TRBD1,-,TGCGCCAGCAGCTTTTCGACAGGGGTAGGGGAAAAACTGTTTTTT,CASSFSTGVGEKLFF
TRBJ2-2,TRBV7-2,-,-,TGTGCCAGCAGCTTCTCGAGGTGGGGCACCGGGGAGCTGTTTTTT,CASSFSRWGTGELFF
TRBJ1-1,TRBV27,-,-,TGTGCCAGCTGGACCGGGCCGAACACTGAAGCTTTCTTT,CASWTGPNTEAFF
TRBJ2-3,TRBV30,TRBD2,-,TGTGCCTGGAGAGTGGGGACTAGCGTGCTTAGGGGAGATACGCAGTATTTT,CAWRVGTSVLRGDTQYF
TRBJ2-1,TRBV7-2,TRBD2,-,TGTGCCAGCAGCCTAGCGGGAGAGTCCTACAATGAGCAGTTCTTC,CASSLAGESYNEQFF
TRBJ2-2,TRBV11-2,-,-,TGTGCCAGCAGCTTACGTAGGCGGACGAACACCGGGGAGCTGTTTTTT,CASSLRRRTNTGELFF
TRBJ1-5,TRBV18,-,-,TGTGCCAGCACAGACCACCAGGGTAGCAATCAGCCCCAGCATTTT,CASTDHQGSNQPQHF
TRBJ2-7,TRBV10-3,-,once,TGTGCCATCAGCCGACAGGAGAACTACGAGCAGTACTTC,CAISRQENYEQYF